A single sample is the source of the 7 T cell receptor beta chains below, sequenced in a study of T cells in Graves' hyperthyroidism and ophthalmopathy. The source material, RNA transcripts, was used to amplify TCR beta CDR3 regions. HTBI primers were the set used in a first-round RT-PCR of the TCR CDR3. TCRdb re-analysed the multiplex PCR reads in MiXCR, keeping a single row per CDR3 protein. The table shows about 460,000 distinct CDR3 sequences, with 20% to 25% occurring only once. Input material: blood. These receptors were taken from a woman aged 70-85 years with Graves' ophthalmopathy.

This clonotype was detected ten times or more. The chain has TRBV11-2 and TRBJ1-3; no firm D call. The CDR3 consists of 12 residues. Germline-derived CDR1 and CDR2 are SGHAT and FQNNGV. V was shortened by 6 bases and J by 4 bases, with 7 bases between the two germline ends. The CDR3 is CASSLGGNTIYF. CDR3 bases: TGTGCCAGCAGTTTGGGAGGAAACACCATATATTTT.

This clonotype has a handful of counts. The V gene is TRBV6-5, the J gene TRBJ2-7; no clear D gene. The germline CDR1 and CDR2 sequences are MNHEY and SVGAGI. This CDR3 has 15 residues. Trimming pared 2 bases from V and 4 bases from J, leaving 15 bases between. CDR3 amino acids: CASSYVDGSGYEQYF. The CDR3 coding sequence is TGTGCCAGCAGTTACGTTGATGGGTCCGGGTACGAGCAGTACTTC.

This clonotype was recorded a few times. V and J are TRBV11-2 and TRBJ1-2, with unresolved D. Per the germline V gene, CDR1 is SGHAT and CDR2 is FQNNGV. V gave up 2 bases and J gave up 2 bases, with 9 bases separating them. There are 14 residues in the CDR3. DNA of the CDR3: TGTGCCAGCAGCTTAATGGGAGTCAACTATGGCTACACCTTC. As protein: CASSLMGVNYGYTF.

A remark on this clonotype: Without the conserved terminal phenylalanine or tryptophan, this CDR3 likely stems from a read error. V and J are TRBV11-2 and TRBJ1-5; possibly TRBD1 for D (6 bases). Germline V gene sequence: CDR1 SGHAT, CDR2 FQNNGV. The CDR3 covers 14 residues. Trimming took 3 bases from V and 5 from J, leaving 11 bases between them. The CDR3: CASSFPGVDQPQHL. CDR3 DNA sequence: TGTGCCAGCAGCTTTCCAGGGGTGGATCAGCCCCAGCATCTT.

This clonotype was observed at least ten times. The chain carries TRBV2 and TRBJ1-1, with D possibly TRBD1 on 5 matching bases. Germline lookup yields CDR1 SNHLY and CDR2 FYNNEI. The CDR3 totals 15 residues. The V end was cut by 3 bases, the J end by 4 bases, with 15 bases between. The CDR3 coding sequence is TGTGCCAGCAGTGATCCCGGGACGGTGAGCACTGAAGCTTTCTTT. It translates to CASSDPGTVSTEAFF. Supplemented by reference TRBV2 and TRBJ1-1, the full variable domain reads EPEVTQTPSHQVTQMGQEVILRCVPISNHLYFYWYRQILGQKVEFLVSFYNNEISEKSEIFDDQFSVERPDGSNFTLKIRSTKLEDSAMYFCASSDPGTVSTEAFFGQGTRLTVV.

The V and J genes are TRBV19 and TRBJ1-2, with D perhaps TRBD1 (5 bases). V lost 2 bases to trimming and J lost 3 bases, with 7 bases between them. Germline V gene data show CDR1 as LNHDA and CDR2 as SQIVND (reference sequence). The CDR3 loop spans 13 amino acids. CDR3 amino acids: CASSILTDYGYTF. The CDR3 coding sequence is TGTGCCAGTAGTATATTGACAGACTATGGCTACACCTTC. The variable domain in full, completed from reference TRBV19 and TRBJ1-2, reads DGGITQSPKYLFRKEGQNVTLSCEQNLNHDAMYWYRQDPGQGLRLIYYSQIVNDFQKGDIAEGYSVSREKKESFPLTVTSAQKNPTAFYLCASSILTDYGYTFGSGTRLTVV.

This clonotype was observed at least ten times. This sequence joins TRBV12-3 or TRBV12-4 and TRBJ1-6; 10 nucleotides align to TRBD1. Losses at the gene ends were 4 bases for V and 7 bases for J; bases not matched to a gene: 1. The CDR3 consists of 14 residues. CDR3 sequence: CASSSTGGNSPLHF. The CDR3 nucleotides are TGTGCCAGCAGTTCGACAGGGGGCAATTCACCCCTCCACTTT.